This entry describes one T cell receptor (beta chain). No cognate antigen has been identified for it. No base quality values were provided; no much bigger clone lies one nucleotide off. The germline V gene yields SQVTM for CDR1 and ANQGSEA for CDR2. From the cysteine up to the phenylalanine, the CDR3 has a length of 18 residues. Only CDR3 DNA remains: 54 bases, in frame from the first base. V drops 3 bases and J drops 5 bases, leaving 26 bases in between. These data originate in a study of blood T cell repertoires in COVID-19 (dated by TCRdb to the early 2020s). General notes on the study: Samples from collaborators originated in the United States, Italy and Spain and spanned both the acute and convalescent phases of COVID-19. The material from the prospective study consisted of cDNA or gDNA derived from T cells, B-cell-depleted T cells, or PBMCs. Deeply sampled blood TCRbeta repertoires from subjects exposed to, actively infected with, or recovered from COVID-19 were included in the dataset. The repertoires were released in a freely available public database intended as a resource for research on the immune response to SARS-CoV-2. The samples were drawn from the first 160 participants of the ongoing ImmuneRACE study and from roughly 1,300 subjects provided by 6 global collaborators. The sample metadata nearly always contained a de-identified subject ID, COVID-19 status, age in years and sex. Where available, HLA class I and class II types were taken from metadata supplied by the sample provider and were not determined by assay-based typing.

TCRbeta CDR3 regions were amplified from genomic DNA using the immunoSEQ Assay, a bias-controlled multiplex PCR. The paper's processing steps were these. Nucleated cell counts per sample were estimated from amplification of reference gene primers within the assay. Sequence reads were collapsed and filtered to measure the absolute abundance of every unique TCRbeta CDR3 rearrangement. For each sample, productive Simpson clonality was calculated as the square root of Simpson's diversity index across productive rearrangements. This immuneACCESS table, as held by TCRdb, lists in-frame sequences with V and J called but not all clones. Of the missing ones, under half trace to an unresolved V gene in checked studies; the others have no known cause. D and trimming come from the DNA, and the V and J calls and clone size come from that table. The sample table records some 300,000 clones; around 90% of these occur just once. The ten most abundant clones make up about 2.5% of the sample.

What the study reported, not specific to this receptor: The amount of clinical and demographic metadata varied by source and participant and was provided uncurated.

Collaborating institutions collected whole blood in K2EDTA tubes following their own protocols. For TCRbeta analysis, collaborators shipped samples in one of three forms: frozen whole blood, isolated PBMCs, or DNA extracted from either of those sample types. Material: peripheral blood. The origin of this receptor is a man aged 18 to 30 with active or convalescent COVID-19. The V gene is TRBV29-1 and the J gene is TRBJ2-1; TRBD1 is perhaps the D gene, given 5 matching bases. Here the CDR3 is given as CSVDDSRLTRIINNEQFF. The nucleotides read TGCAGCGTTGACGACAGCCGTCTAACCCGAATAATAAACAATGAGCAGTTCTTC.